This record covers a single TCR beta chain. The specificity of this receptor is unknown. Qualities for individual bases were not recorded, and no much larger clone is one base off. This sample was included in a study of shared clonotypes between healthy human individuals (dated by TCRdb to the early 2020s). Study-level background: The cohort comprised a couple of women and a few men aged 18 to 49 years. Libraries were prepared and TCR repertoires were sequenced by different laboratories using diverse techniques, in order to increase sequencing depth and limit assay-specific biases. Leukapheresis yielded between about 0.85 and 10 billion PBMCs per donor. Per donor, three plates each were used for CD4 naive and CD4 memory, two for CD8 naive, and one for CD8 memory. The study deeply sequenced blood TCR repertoires of about 5 healthy adults to estimate repertoire size and the extent of clonotype sharing between individuals. The research as a whole found: Because the study included only a small number of donors, the genetic and exposure-history diversity represented was limited. Compared with non-shared clonotypes, clonotypes shared by all four sorted-subset donors had higher generation probabilities. Pairwise subsampling indicated that sequencing depth was expected to affect the degree of clonotype sharing among donors. Sampling was restricted to blood, and TCR repertoires in tissues likely differ from the TCR repertoires found in blood. Rarefaction of sorted-subset datasets indicated incomplete sequencing despite the large sequencing depth. Around 5% of naive CD4, roughly 3.5% of naive CD8, 2.3% of memory CD4, and 0.35% to 0.4% of memory CD8 clonotypes were shared across several donors. Estimated clonotype richness was generally larger for naive than for memory subsets.

The donors were healthy, HIV-negative adults with no recently reported acute infections or vaccinations. All donors were Caucasian adults living in Nashville, Tennessee, USA. Magnetic negative selection was used to enrich CD4+ T cells, after which naive cells were positively selected on CD45RA and the negative fraction became the memory subset. Blood was obtained by leukapheresis, after which PBMCs were separated by Ficoll-Histopaque density gradient centrifugation and cryopreserved in liquid nitrogen vapor phase. Analytical flow cytometry was used to check the purity and quantity of every magnetically sorted T cell population. Genomic DNA was isolated from every sorted fraction and measured by UV absorbance on a Nanodrop 2000c. Using the deep immunoSEQ assay, TCR CDR3 regions were amplified from genomic DNA by multiplex PCR. Extracted genomic DNA from each cell subset was distributed evenly across all wells of several immunoSEQ 96-well plates, and each plate was treated as a replicate. Each replicate PCR for sorted subsets received around 0.2 ug genomic DNA, equal to roughly 30,000 T cell genomes. The purified libraries were quantified using a Qubit 3.0 fluorometer, sized with a Bioanalyzer 2100, and then quantified again using the KAPA Library Quantification kit. Every immunoSEQ 96-well plate was sequenced on a separate single-read 150-cycle Illumina NextSeq 550 flow cell. Under the source paper's analysis protocol: Because only junctional sequences without quality scores were contained in the immunoSEQ output, filtering matching that applied to full-length reads could not be performed. Sequences were annotated with PyIR, a Python wrapper for IgBLAST v1.9, and V/J genes and CDR3 were assigned using IMGT germline references. Reads were removed for weak V/J assignments (E-value above 1e-6), missing CDR3, stop codons, out-of-frame junctions, or ambiguous translated residues. V3J clonotypes were defined as sequences sharing the same inferred V gene, J gene, and CDR3 amino acid sequence. Percentage overlap between repertoires was computed as shared unique clonotypes divided by the size of the smaller repertoire. Repertoire richness was assessed with RTK rarefaction, the Chao1 estimator, and Recon v2.1 estimates of unobserved clonotypes. Generation probabilities for all TCRbeta clonotypes obtained by the gDNA method from four donors were computed using OLGA. The table comes from immuneACCESS by way of TCRdb, which keeps in-frame sequences with V and J called. Part of the clones is missing from these tables; in studies checked, under half for an unresolved V gene and the rest for unknown reasons. V, J and clone size reflect that table, while D and trimming were determined from the DNA. The sample table contains about 1.5 million clones; only one count was recorded for approximately 98% of them. The top ten clonotypes cover roughly 0.45% of the sample.

The germline V gene encodes CDR1 SNHLY and CDR2 FYNNEI. Taken from cysteine to phenylalanine, the CDR3 has 13 residues. The sequence is cut down to CDR3 DNA, 39 bases in frame from base 1. A distance of 10 bases separates the germline ends of V and J, which lose 6 bases and 2 bases respectively. The receptor was derived from a young man in good health. The V and J segments used are TRBV2 and TRBJ2-5; the D gene identity is not certain. What was sequenced was naive CD4+ T cells sorted from blood. The cell subset or site tag for this specimen amounts to: CD45RA+ positively selected. The DNA sequence follows: TGTGCCAGCAGCGCCGGGCCTCAAGAGACCCAGTACTTC. This is translated as CASSAGPQETQYF.